One sample yielded the 2 T cell receptor beta chains listed below, sequenced in a study of tumor and adjacent non-tumor tissue in lung cancer. RNA was extracted from bulk tissue without any cell sorting. The normal lung tissue was taken more than 3 cm from the tumor edge. Three rounds of nested PCR, following a modified ARM-PCR protocol, produced the TCRbeta library. TCRdb recomputed calls from the multiplex PCR reads with MiXCR, one row per CDR3 protein. The sample gives 94,000 or so distinct CDR3 sequences, around 80% of which show up once; 20% to 25% is in the top ten. Specimen: distant non-tumor lung tissue. Source of these receptors: a woman aged 45-59 years with non-small cell lung cancer.

This chain links TRBV5-1 with TRBJ2-2, with TRBD2 identical over 8 bases. CDR3 length equals 17 residues. Unmatched junction bases numbered 5, after V lost 1 base and J lost 0 bases. Germline CDR1 reads SGHRS; CDR2 reads YFSETQ. The CDR3 protein is CASSLTLAGTNTGELFF. In DNA, the CDR3 is TGCGCCAGCAGCTTGACCCTAGCGGGTACGAACACCGGGGAGCTGTTTTTT.

The J gene is TRBJ2-1, the V gene TRBV10-3, with D uncertain. V was trimmed by 3 bases and J by 1 base, leaving 13 bases between them. CDR1 and CDR2 (germline): ENHRY, SYGVKD. This CDR3 has 16 amino acids. CDR3 region: CAISDPRTGSYNEQFF. In DNA form, the CDR3 reads TGTGCCATCAGTGACCCCAGGACGGGTTCCTACAATGAGCAGTTCTTC.